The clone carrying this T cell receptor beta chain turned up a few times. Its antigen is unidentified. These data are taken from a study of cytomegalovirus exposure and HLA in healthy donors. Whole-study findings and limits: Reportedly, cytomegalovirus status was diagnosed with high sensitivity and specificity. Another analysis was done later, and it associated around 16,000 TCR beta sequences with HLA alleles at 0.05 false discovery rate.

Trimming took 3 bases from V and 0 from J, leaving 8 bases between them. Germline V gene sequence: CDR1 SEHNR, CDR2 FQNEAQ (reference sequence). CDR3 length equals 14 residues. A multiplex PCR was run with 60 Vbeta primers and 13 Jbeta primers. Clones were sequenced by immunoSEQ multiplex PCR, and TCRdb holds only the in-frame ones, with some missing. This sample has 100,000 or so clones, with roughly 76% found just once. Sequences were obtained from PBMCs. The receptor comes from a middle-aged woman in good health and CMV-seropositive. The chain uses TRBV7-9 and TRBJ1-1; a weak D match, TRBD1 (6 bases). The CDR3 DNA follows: TGTGCCAGCAGCTTGGACAGATTGAACACTGAAGCTTTCTTT. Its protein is CASSLDRLNTEAFF.